This T cell receptor (beta chain) comes out of a study of blood T cell repertoires in COVID-19. Study summary: Donors in the United States, Italy and Spain gave samples during acute or convalescent COVID-19.

Germline V gene sequence: CDR1 SQVTM, CDR2 ANQGSEA. Trimming left V 6 bases short and J 4 bases short, with 14 bases between. This CDR3 spans 13 amino acids. Original processing methods: Estimates of nucleated cell counts were drawn from the amplification of reference gene primers. The protocol was immunoSEQ multiplex PCR, while the TCRdb copy is restricted to in-frame clones and leaves out a portion. That table furnishes V, J and clone size, whereas the DNA furnished D and trimming. The data contain 350,000 or so clones, around 90% of them seen just once; the ten biggest clones take up 3.9%. This rearrangement joins TRBV29-1 to TRBJ2-3; D possibly corresponds to TRBD2 (7 bases). The clonotype was recovered from a woman aged 60-70 years with COVID-19, enrolled during active disease. Sequencing used peripheral blood. The CDR3 DNA sequence: TGCAGCGTGAGAGGGGGGGAATCAGATACGCAGTATTTT. It translates to CSVRGGESDTQYF.